The clone carrying this T cell receptor beta chain occurred a few times. Its antigen is as yet unknown. Time point here: after neoadjuvant nivolumab, at surgical resection. This specimen belongs to a study of neoadjuvant anti-PD-1 for oral cavity cancer. Study summary: Patients without progression got a fourth dose around day 43. Study conclusions and caveats: Pretreatment Treg/Th17 ratio correlated inversely with post-treatment tumor clonality.

Produced via immunoSEQ multiplex PCR; TCRdb's table is partial and in-frame only. The data show over 25,000 clones, with roughly 80% seen just once and around 3.1% held by the top ten. CDR3 length equals 18 residues. The V and J ends lost 0 bases and 0 bases respectively, with 15 bases between them. The germline V gene encodes CDR1 LNHDA and CDR2 SQIVND (reference sequence). The clonotype was recovered from a person between 40 and 79 years old with oral cavity squamous cell carcinoma. Here the sequenced sample was PBMCs, taken after nivolumab (anti-PD-1) treatment. V is TRBV19 and J is TRBJ1-5; a weak D match, TRBD1 (5 bases). The CDR3 region has the DNA TGTGCCAGTAGTATAGATCTATTCCAGGGACCTAGCAATCAGCCCCAGCATTTT. The encoded protein is CASSIDLFQGPSNQPQHF.